Listed below are T cell receptor beta chains from one sample, sequenced in a study of T cells after yellow fever vaccination. TCRdb re-called the 5' RACE reads through MiXCR, storing one row per CDR3 protein. Here the sample spans over 250,000 distinct CDR3 sequences, over 3.5% being singletons. The sample here was PBMCs, taken 5 days after the yellow fever booster vaccination. The receptors stem from a young man who received the YFV17D yellow fever vaccine. CDR3s include the opening cysteine and the closing phenylalanine or tryptophan. Fields, in order: clone size, D gene, V gene, J gene, CDR3 DNA, CDR3 protein. A D gene is named only where the DNA matches it firmly. Clone size, where shown, is once, few, many, or a class for clones that have expanded.

size: NA; D: NA; V: TRBV6-5; J: TRBJ1-2; DNA: TGTGCCAGCAGTTCCTCCAGGGATTACTCTGGCTACACCTTC; CDR3: CASSSSRDYSGYTF
size: few; D: NA; V: TRBV11-2; J: TRBJ2-7; DNA: TGTGCCAGCAGCTTAGACAGGACGACCTACGAGCAGTACTTC; CDR3: CASSLDRTTYEQYF
size: few; D: NA; V: TRBV28; J: TRBJ2-4; DNA: TGTGCCAGCAGTGGATCCCCGCGCCGAAACATTCAGTACTTC; CDR3: CASSGSPRRNIQYF
size: many; D: TRBD1; V: TRBV12-3/TRBV12-4; J: TRBJ1-5; DNA: TGTGCCAGCGCCGACAGGGGCCAGCCCCAGCATTTT; CDR3: CASADRGQPQHF
size: medium-sized; D: TRBD2; V: TRBV25-1; J: TRBJ2-1; DNA: TGTGCCAGCAGTGAATTAGCGGGGGAGGTCAATGAGCAGTTCTTC; CDR3: CASSELAGEVNEQFF
size: once; D: TRBD1; V: TRBV5-6; J: TRBJ2-2; DNA: TGTGCCAGCAGCAGGGACAGCTTGGGAGAAGGGGAGCTGATTTTT; CDR3: CASSRDSLGEGELIF
size: many; D: NA; V: TRBV5-1; J: TRBJ1-3; DNA: TGCGCCAGCAGCTTGGGATTATCTGGAAACACCATATATTTT; CDR3: CASSLGLSGNTIYF
size: NA; D: TRBD1; V: TRBV28; J: TRBJ1-2; DNA: TGTGCCAGCAGCGACGCTGTCCCTACAGGGGGTGGCTATGGCTACACCTTC; CDR3: CASSDAVPTGGGYGYTF
size: NA; D: NA; V: TRBV7-2; J: TRBJ1-6; DNA: TGTGCCAGCAGCATAACCCAGGGGAGCCATTCACCCCTCCACTTT; CDR3: CASSITQGSHSPLHF
size: few; D: TRBD1; V: TRBV10-3; J: TRBJ2-7; DNA: TGTGCCATCAGTTGGGACAGGATCTCCTACGAGCAGTACTTC; CDR3: CAISWDRISYEQYF
size: NA; D: NA; V: TRBV6-5; J: TRBJ2-7; DNA: TGTGCCAGCAGTACAGGCGGGACAGCCTACGAGCAGTACTTC; CDR3: CASSTGGTAYEQYF
size: NA; D: NA; V: TRBV18; J: TRBJ2-7; DNA: TGTGCCAGCTCACCGGCTTTATGGGGGGCTACGGACCACGAGCAGTACTTC; CDR3: CASSPALWGATDHEQYF
size: few; D: NA; V: TRBV6-5; J: TRBJ1-3; DNA: TGTGCCAGCAAACGGGACGGAGGAAACACCATATATTTT; CDR3: CASKRDGGNTIYF
size: NA; D: NA; V: TRBV4-3; J: TRBJ2-1; DNA: TGCGCCAGCAGCCCAACCTGGTTGAATGAGCAGTTCTTC; CDR3: CASSPTWLNEQFF
size: few; D: TRBD1; V: TRBV6-5; J: TRBJ1-5; DNA: TGTGCCAGCAGACGTCGGGACAGGGGTGATCAGCCCCAGCATTTT; CDR3: CASRRRDRGDQPQHF
size: NA; D: NA; V: TRBV7-6; J: TRBJ1-1; DNA: TGTGCCAGCAGGGACCCAAGGATGAACACTGAAGCTTTCTTT; CDR3: CASRDPRMNTEAFF
size: NA; D: TRBD1; V: TRBV12-3/TRBV12-4; J: TRBJ1-6; DNA: TGTGCCAGCAGACTCCTACAGGGGAGGGTTTATAATTCACCCCTCCACTTT; CDR3: CASRLLQGRVYNSPLHF
size: few; D: TRBD2; V: TRBV20-1; J: TRBJ2-7; DNA: TGCAGTGCTAGAGATGCGGGGGAGTCCTACGAGCAGTACTTC; CDR3: CSARDAGESYEQYF
size: few; D: TRBD1; V: TRBV10-3; J: TRBJ2-2; DNA: TGTGCCATCAGTGCTGGGACAGGGGGTGACACCGGGGAGCTGTTTTTT; CDR3: CAISAGTGGDTGELFF
size: few; D: NA; V: TRBV5-4; J: TRBJ1-6; DNA: TGTGCCAGCAGCTCGGGGGGGAGGGATAACGCACCCCTCCACTTT; CDR3: CASSSGGRDNAPLHF
size: few; D: NA; V: TRBV2; J: TRBJ1-6; DNA: TGTGCCAGCAGTTCTAATTCACCCCTCCACTTT; CDR3: CASSSNSPLHF
size: NA; D: NA; V: TRBV6-5; J: TRBJ1-1; DNA: TGTGCCAGCAGTTACTCGGACAGTGTTGAAACTTTCTTT; CDR3: CASSYSDSVETFF
size: NA; D: NA; V: TRBV7-9; J: TRBJ1-2; DNA: TGTGCCAGCAGCTTATGGGACTCGGCTAACTATGGCTACACCTTC; CDR3: CASSLWDSANYGYTF
size: NA; D: TRBD1; V: TRBV2; J: TRBJ2-7; DNA: TGTGCCAGCAGGCGACAGGGGGCAGTCGTCGAAGAGCAGTACTTC; CDR3: CASRRQGAVVEEQYF
size: NA; D: TRBD1; V: TRBV7-3; J: TRBJ2-7; DNA: TGTGCCAGCAGCGAGACAGGGGTCCACGAGCAGTACTTC; CDR3: CASSETGVHEQYF
size: few; D: NA; V: TRBV11-1; J: TRBJ2-3; DNA: TGTGCCAGCAGCTCATTCCTCCGGGACACGAGCACAGATACGCAGTATTTT; CDR3: CASSSFLRDTSTDTQYF
size: many; D: NA; V: TRBV4-3; J: TRBJ2-1; DNA: TGCGCCAGCAGCCAAGCCGAGGGGGTAGACAATGAGCAGTTCTTC; CDR3: CASSQAEGVDNEQFF
size: NA; D: TRBD1; V: TRBV27; J: TRBJ2-3; DNA: TGTGCCAGCGGCACCGGGACAGGGGTGTCGGATACGCAGTATTTT; CDR3: CASGTGTGVSDTQYF
size: many; D: TRBD2; V: TRBV5-8; J: TRBJ2-1; DNA: TGTGCCAGCAGCCCCCCCTCGACTAGCGGGATTAATGAGCAGTTCTTC; CDR3: CASSPPSTSGINEQFF
size: few; D: NA; V: TRBV5-4; J: TRBJ1-2; DNA: TGTGCCAGCAGCTCGGGGGGCCCTAGCGGCTACACCTTC; CDR3: CASSSGGPSGYTF
size: few; D: NA; V: TRBV12-3/TRBV12-4; J: TRBJ2-5; DNA: TGTGCCAGCAGTTTATCGGCGGGGGCGTGGGAGACCCAGTACTTC; CDR3: CASSLSAGAWETQYF
size: NA; D: NA; V: TRBV28; J: TRBJ1-5; DNA: TGTGCCAGCCACCAGAGCAATCAGCCCCAGCATTTT; CDR3: CASHQSNQPQHF
size: NA; D: TRBD2; V: TRBV5-1; J: TRBJ2-1; DNA: TGCGCCAGCAGCTTAGGACTAGGTGATATCAATGAGCAGTTCTTC; CDR3: CASSLGLGDINEQFF
size: many; D: NA; V: TRBV5-1; J: TRBJ2-2; DNA: TGCGCCACCTGGGGGGAGGCGAACACCGGGGAGCTGTTTTTT; CDR3: CATWGEANTGELFF
size: many; D: NA; V: TRBV9; J: TRBJ2-3; DNA: TGTGCCAGCAGCGTAGACGGAACGGGGGCCTCCACAGATACGCAGTATTTT; CDR3: CASSVDGTGASTDTQYF
size: NA; D: NA; V: TRBV5-4; J: TRBJ2-3; DNA: TGTGCCAGCGGGCCTGATTTGCGTACGTTCACAGATACGCAGTATTTT; CDR3: CASGPDLRTFTDTQYF
size: NA; D: NA; V: TRBV6-2/TRBV6-3; J: TRBJ1-5; DNA: TGTGCCAGCAGTCCTATAAGGGGAGGCAATCAGCCCCAGCATTTT; CDR3: CASSPIRGGNQPQHF
size: few; D: NA; V: TRBV5-6; J: TRBJ1-4; DNA: TGTGCCAGCAGCTTGCGGGGAATGGGTCCAAAACTGTTTTTT; CDR3: CASSLRGMGPKLFF
size: few; D: NA; V: TRBV11-2; J: TRBJ2-2; DNA: TGTGCCAGCAGCCGGGACTTAGTGGCCGGGGAGCTGTTTTTT; CDR3: CASSRDLVAGELFF
size: few; D: TRBD1; V: TRBV7-3; J: TRBJ2-5; DNA: TGTGCCAGCAGCCCAACCGCAGGGGGCGGCGAGACCCAGTACTTC; CDR3: CASSPTAGGGETQYF
size: NA; D: TRBD1; V: TRBV18; J: TRBJ1-3; DNA: TGTGCCAGCGCGCAGGGGGCGGCTGGAAACACCATATATTTT; CDR3: CASAQGAAGNTIYF
size: NA; D: NA; V: TRBV27; J: TRBJ2-1; DNA: TGTGCCAGCAGTTTATTCGGGACTGGCTCCTACAATGAGCAGTTCTTC; CDR3: CASSLFGTGSYNEQFF
size: many; D: NA; V: TRBV7-6; J: TRBJ2-5; DNA: TGTGCCAGCAGCTTTGCCAGAGGGGGGAAGACCCAGTACTTC; CDR3: CASSFARGGKTQYF
size: many; D: NA; V: TRBV7-9; J: TRBJ2-7; DNA: TGTGCCAGCAGCTTAAAACTGGGGCCCCTCGACGGCGAGCAGTACTTC; CDR3: CASSLKLGPLDGEQYF
size: NA; D: NA; V: TRBV7-6; J: TRBJ2-3; DNA: TGTGCCAGCAGCGCCCTCAAGCTCGATACGCAGTATTTT; CDR3: CASSALKLDTQYF
size: few; D: NA; V: TRBV5-5; J: TRBJ2-3; DNA: TGTGCCAGCAGCTTGGGGAGACTATCAGATACGCAGTATTTT; CDR3: CASSLGRLSDTQYF
size: many; D: NA; V: TRBV6-5; J: TRBJ2-1; DNA: TGTGCCAGCTGTTCAGGGTCCTACAATGAGCAGTTCTTC; CDR3: CASCSGSYNEQFF
size: few; D: NA; V: TRBV4-1; J: TRBJ2-6; DNA: TGCGCCAGCAGGCAAGGGTTCTCTGGGGCCAACGTCCTGACTTTC; CDR3: CASRQGFSGANVLTF
size: NA; D: TRBD2; V: TRBV15; J: TRBJ2-5; DNA: TGTGCTACCAGCAGAGGGCTGGGCCCAGCGGGGGGACAAGAGACCCAGTACTTC; CDR3: CATSRGLGPAGGQETQYF
size: few; D: TRBD2; V: TRBV18; J: TRBJ2-3; DNA: TGTGCCAGCTCATCCGCCACTAGCGGGGGAGCCACAGATACGCAGTATTTT; CDR3: CASSSATSGGATDTQYF
size: NA; D: NA; V: TRBV6-2/TRBV6-3; J: TRBJ2-1; DNA: TGTGCCAGCAGTTACTCGGGGGTACCCAATGAGCAGTTCTTC; CDR3: CASSYSGVPNEQFF
size: NA; D: NA; V: TRBV7-2; J: TRBJ1-1; DNA: TGTGCCAGCACCTTGGGTCGGACAGTCCTAACCCTGAACACTGAAGCTTTCTTT; CDR3: CASTLGRTVLTLNTEAFF
size: many; D: NA; V: TRBV7-2; J: TRBJ1-4; DNA: TGTGCCAGCAGCTCCCTTGCATACCGGGGGGGAGGAGGAAAACTGTTTTTT; CDR3: CASSSLAYRGGGGKLFF
size: NA; D: NA; V: TRBV10-3; J: TRBJ1-6; DNA: TGTGCCATTCGACGGGGTACAGACAATCGGACCCTCCACTTT; CDR3: CAIRRGTDNRTLHF